One sample yielded the 25 T cell receptor beta chains listed below, sequenced in a study of blood T cell repertoires in COVID-19 (TCRdb year 2020). Library preparation was by the immunoSEQ multiplex PCR assay. TCRdb's version of the immuneACCESS table is confined to in-frame rearrangements and falls short of the full clone set. An unresolved V gene accounts for under half of the shortfall where checked; the remainder is of unknown origin. The sample includes 230,000 or so clones, with around 83% observed a single time. Roughly 8.7% of the sample lies in the top ten. The sequenced sample consisted of peripheral blood. These receptors were taken from a man aged 40-49 years with active or convalescent COVID-19.

This clone was counted once. This rearrangement joins TRBV3-1 (or the pseudogene TRBV3-2) to TRBJ1-4; tentative D call: TRBD1 (6 bases). The CDR3 has 14 amino acids. In germline, CDR1 is LGHDT, CDR2 YNNKEL (reference sequence). V lost 4 bases and J lost 7, with 13 bases in between. In DNA, the CDR3 is TGTGCCAGCAGCCTCCTACAGGGTGGTGAAAAACTGTTTTTT. It translates to CASSLLQGGEKLFF.

In DNA, the CDR3 is TGTGCCAGCACCCAACGCGTGCGGGATACTGAAGCTTTCTTT. This translates into CASTQRVRDTEAFF. The J gene is TRBJ1-1, the V gene TRBV6-5, with D unclear. CDR1 and CDR2 from the germline V gene are MNHEY and SVGAGI. The V and J ends lost 7 bases and 5 bases respectively, with 17 bases between them. The CDR3 extends over 14 amino acids.

The CDR3 region has the DNA TGTGCCAGTAGTATGTCCTGGGCCGAAGCAACTAATGAAAAACTGTTTTTT. Encoded protein: CASSMSWAEATNEKLFF. The chain uses TRBV19 and TRBJ1-4; D gene ambiguous. Germline loops: CDR1 LNHDA, CDR2 SQIVND (reference sequence). There are 17 residues in the CDR3. V was trimmed by 3 bases and J by 0 bases, leaving 14 bases between them.

V usage is TRBV11-2 and J usage is TRBJ1-1, with D uncertain. The CDR3 contains 16 residues. Germline values: CDR1 SGHAT, CDR2 FQNNGV. Trimming left V 7 bases short and J 1 base short, with 19 bases between. The DNA of the CDR3 is TGTGCCAGCATCCATTCTCGGAGGGCGTGGAACACTGAAGCTTTCTTT. Residues: CASIHSRRAWNTEAFF.

The chain has TRBV4-2 and TRBJ2-7; tentative D call: TRBD2 (6 bases). Trimming pared 0 bases from V and 11 bases from J, leaving 17 bases between. CDR1 is LGHNA and CDR2 is YNFKEQ in the germline V gene. The CDR3 is 14 residues long. The CDR3 sequence: CASSQDLRDPEKYF. The CDR3 bases are TGTGCCAGCAGCCAAGATCTGCGGGACCCTGAGAAGTACTTC.

The genes are TRBV12-5 and TRBJ2-7; the D gene is possibly TRBD1 (6 bases). CDR3 length: 16 amino acids. V was pared by 5 bases and J by 3 bases, with 20 bases between. Germline assignment: CDR1 LGHNT and CDR2 FRNRAP. CDR3 DNA: TGTGCTAGTGGTCCCCCCCGGACAGAAGGATACTACGAGCAGTACTTC. Translated: CASGPPRTEGYYEQYF.

CDR3 residues: CASSRQRGVTDTQYF. CDR3 coding DNA: TGCGCCAGCAGCCGGCAGCGGGGGGTCACAGATACGCAGTATTTT. The chain links TRBV4-3 to TRBJ2-3; 9 nucleotides align to TRBD2. Losses at the gene ends were 4 bases for V and 2 bases for J; bases not matched to a gene: 4. The CDR3 consists of 15 residues. The germline V gene has CDR1 LGHNA and CDR2 YSLEER.

V and J are TRBV3-1 (or the pseudogene TRBV3-2) and TRBJ2-7; 7 bases fit TRBD2. Trimming at V came to 2 bases and at J to 2 bases, leaving 3 bases not matched to a gene. Per the germline V gene, CDR1 is LGHDT and CDR2 is YNNKEL (reference sequence). The CDR3 length is 14 residues. In nucleotides, the CDR3 is TGTGCCAGCAGCCAAAGACTAGCCACCTACGAGCAGTACTTC. Residues: CASSQRLATYEQYF.

The J gene is TRBJ2-7, the V gene TRBV7-2, with 9 bases that match TRBD1. V lost 5 bases and J lost 4; bases outside the gene matches: 12. The CDR3 has 16 residues. Germline CDR1 reads SGHTA; CDR2 reads FQGNSA. The CDR3 sequence: CASSPIPPGQGYEQYF. The CDR3 DNA sequence: TGTGCCAGCAGCCCCATCCCCCCGGGACAGGGTTACGAGCAGTACTTC.

V and J are TRBV7-3 and TRBJ2-3; tentative D call: TRBD1 (6 bases). Trimming took 5 bases from V and 2 from J, leaving 11 bases between them. This CDR3 spans 14 amino acids. Germline lookup yields CDR1 SGHTA and CDR2 FQGTGA. Here the CDR3 reads CASSTGHSTDTQYF. For the CDR3, the DNA is TGTGCCAGCAGCACGGGACACTCCACAGATACGCAGTATTTT.

The rearrangement links TRBV3-1 (or the pseudogene TRBV3-2) to TRBJ2-3; 14 nucleotides agree with TRBD2. Germline V gives CDR1 LGHDT, CDR2 YNNKEL (reference sequence). The junction had 0 bases not matched to a gene; V was cut back by 1 base and J by 0 bases. The CDR3 contains 17 residues. In DNA, the CDR3 is TGTGCCAGCAGCCAAGGGACTAGCGGGGGGAGCACAGATACGCAGTATTTT. It codes for CASSQGTSGGSTDTQYF.

This clone came up a few times. The chain carries TRBV30 and TRBJ2-7, with a tentative D call TRBD1 (6 bases). The V end was cut by 2 bases, the J end by 1 base, with 12 bases between. CDR1 is GTSNPN, CDR2 SVGIG, per germline (reference sequence). CDR3 size: 14 residues. In DNA form, the CDR3 reads TGTGCCTGGAGTAACCCGGGACAATCCTACGAGCAGTACTTC. Translation: CAWSNPGQSYEQYF.

J is TRBJ1-6 and V is TRBV27, with D possibly TRBD1 on 5 matching bases. Germline V gene lookup returns CDR1 MNHEY and CDR2 SMNVEV (reference sequence). The V and J ends lost 5 bases and 8 bases respectively, with 16 bases between them. The CDR3 is 15 residues long. The chain's CDR3 is CASSARGGSDSPLHF. CDR3 nucleotide sequence: TGTGCCAGCAGTGCCCGGGGGGGTTCGGATTCACCCCTCCACTTT.

This clone was observed a few times. The chain uses TRBV9 and TRBJ1-5; 8 bases line up with TRBD1. This CDR3 has 15 amino acids. Germline lookup yields CDR1 SGDLS and CDR2 YYNGEE. V dropped 5 bases and J dropped 3; count of bases not matched to a gene: 7. The CDR3 DNA is TGTGCCAGCAGTGCGACAGGGGCGACCAATCAGCCCCAGCATTTT. Translated: CASSATGATNQPQHF.

This clone came up a few times. The rearrangement links TRBV11-2 to TRBJ1-2, with D unclear. V lost 4 bases and J lost 0, with 12 bases in between. Germline CDR1 SGHAT, CDR2 FQNNGV. CDR3 length: 15 residues. The CDR3 coding sequence is TGTGCCAGCAGCTACTCGCCGGGAACTAACTATGGCTACACCTTC. Translating gives CASSYSPGTNYGYTF.

The rearrangement joins TRBV19 to TRBJ1-1; D ambiguous. Per the germline V gene, CDR1 is LNHDA and CDR2 is SQIVND (reference sequence). The CDR3 consists of 14 residues. V dropped 3 bases and J dropped 0 bases, with 8 bases sitting between them. The CDR3 coding sequence is TGTGCCAGTAGTATTGCGGCAATGAACACTGAAGCTTTCTTT. Its protein is CASSIAAMNTEAFF.

The genes are TRBV29-1 and TRBJ1-2; 9 positions agree with TRBD1. With V trimmed by 1 base and J by 4 bases, 4 bases remained unmatched. The CDR3 loop spans 14 amino acids. Germline CDR1 and CDR2: SQVTM and ANQGSEA. CDR3 nucleotide sequence: TGCAGCGTTGAAGCGGGACAGGGTGCCTATGGCTACACCTTC. Protein product: CSVEAGQGAYGYTF. Using reference TRBV29-1 and TRBJ1-2 for the parts outside the CDR3, the full variable domain is SAVISQKPSRDICQRGTSLTIQCQVDSQVTMMFWYRQQPGQSLTLIATANQGSEATYESGFVIDKFPISRPNLTFSTLTVSNMSPEDSSIYLCSVEAGQGAYGYTFGSGTRLTVV.

The chain employs TRBV6-6 and TRBJ1-6; the D is unclear. The length of the CDR3 is 14 residues. V lost 6 bases and J lost 8, with 14 bases in between. The germline CDR1 and CDR2 sequences are MNHNY and SVGAGI (reference sequence). The CDR3 sequence: CASSPRLGDSPLHF. As DNA, the CDR3 is TGTGCCAGCAGCCCTCGCCTTGGAGATTCACCCCTCCACTTT.

The chain joins TRBV5-1 to TRBJ1-1; no firm D call. The CDR3 extends over 16 amino acids. The V gene lost 0 bases and the J gene lost 5 bases, with 17 bases spanning the gap. Looked up from germline, CDR1 is SGHRS and CDR2 is YFSETQ. CDR3 protein: CASSLAQLRGFTEAFF. The CDR3 DNA follows: TGCGCCAGCAGCTTGGCCCAATTAAGAGGCTTTACTGAAGCTTTCTTT.

In regard to this clone: The sample carries other DNA sequences with the same CDR3. The chain combines TRBV5-1 with TRBJ2-7, with 8 bases matching TRBD1. The CDR3 has 14 amino acids. The V segment lost 4 bases and the J segment 2 bases; nucleotides outside the gene matches: 5. The V gene's germline CDR1 is SGHRS and CDR2 YFSETQ. CDR3 loop: CASSPGTGPYEQYF. The CDR3 DNA reads as TGCGCCAGCAGCCCCGGGACAGGTCCCTACGAGCAGTACTTC.

This rearrangement joins TRBV5-4 to TRBJ2-3; 8 bases are shared with TRBD1. J gave up 2 bases and V 1 base, and 3 bases lay outside the gene matches. Germline CDR1 and CDR2: SGHNT and YYREEE (reference sequence). The CDR3 totals 15 residues. CDR3 residues: CASSLQGATTDTQYF. Here the CDR3 DNA reads TGTGCCAGCAGCTTGCAGGGGGCGACCACAGATACGCAGTATTTT.

V is TRBV28 and J is TRBJ2-1, with D possibly being TRBD2 (6 bases). The CDR3 is made up of 18 amino acids. Trimming removed 4 bases from V and 0 bases from J, with 19 bases in between. Germline V gene data show CDR1 as MDHEN and CDR2 as SYDVKM. The CDR3 loop is CASSSYPSSARSYNEQFF. Here the CDR3 DNA reads TGTGCCAGCAGTTCTTACCCCTCTAGCGCTCGCTCCTACAATGAGCAGTTCTTC.

The table lists this clone with a count of one. The chain is built from TRBV19 and TRBJ1-1, with D possibly matching TRBD1 (6 bases). The CDR3 consists of 17 residues. Germline V gene data show CDR1 as LNHDA and CDR2 as SQIVND (reference sequence). Trimming stripped 4 bases from V and 0 bases from J, with 18 bases between. The CDR3 here is CASSRRQASFMNTEAFF. The CDR3, as DNA: TGTGCCAGTAGTAGAAGACAGGCATCGTTCATGAACACTGAAGCTTTCTTT.

CDR3 in amino acids: CASSPQTGGSYEQYF. For the CDR3, the DNA is TGTGCCAGCTCACCCCAGACAGGGGGAAGTTACGAGCAGTACTTC. The genes are TRBV18 and TRBJ2-7; 9 bases line up with TRBD1. Germline-derived CDR1 and CDR2 are KGHSH and LQKENI. The CDR3 runs to 15 residues. V shed 3 bases and J 4 bases; nucleotides not matched to a gene: 7.

The CDR3 sequence: CASSVEDRASDTQYF. DNA for the CDR3: TGTGCCAGCAGCGTAGAGGACAGGGCATCAGATACGCAGTATTTT. This chain uses TRBV9 with TRBJ2-3; 8 bases are shared with TRBD1. The CDR3 totals 15 residues. Trimming cost V 0 bases and J 4 bases; bases outside gene matches: 4. The V gene's germline CDR1 is SGDLS and CDR2 YYNGEE. Full variable domain (missing parts from reference TRBV9 and TRBJ2-3): DSGVTQTPKHLITATGQRVTLRCSPRSGDLSVYWYQQSLDQGLQFLIQYYNGEERAKGNILERFSAQQFPDLHSELNLSSLELGDSALYFCASSVEDRASDTQYFGPGTRLTVL.